This record covers a single T cell receptor (beta chain). The antigen is undetermined. Clones were read by immunoSEQ multiplex PCR, and TCRdb kept only the in-frame ones, dropping some. The sample yields 25,000 or so clones, 55% to 80% seen once. The sample originates from a study of vaccination effects on CD4 cells after COVID-19. Sequencing was preceded by expansion of antigen-specific CD4+ T cells with viral peptide pools in the ViraFEST assay. The authors isolated CD4+ T cells after ten to eleven days of culture. Negative nucleocapsid antibody tests before and after vaccination confirmed no previous SARS-CoV-2 infection. Wells of a few million PBMC each were grown with 10 IU/ml IL-2 and approximately 10 ug/ml peptides. Cultures got half-medium changes with IL-2 on days 3 and 7. The receptor comes from a human donor who received a COVID-19 vaccine. The source material was CD4+ T cells from PBMCs cultured with SARS-CoV-2 spike peptides, sampled before COVID-19 vaccination.

This CDR3 is CASSVGGSGGETQYF. The CDR3 DNA sequence: TGTGCCAGCAGCGTAGGGGGTAGCGGGGGGGAGACCCAGTACTTC. The J gene is TRBJ2-5, the V gene TRBV9, with TRBD2 identical over 10 bases. Trimming removed 0 bases from V and 5 bases from J; junction bases left unmatched: 4. CDR1 is SGDLS and CDR2 is YYNGEE in the germline V gene. The CDR3 extends over 15 amino acids.